This T cell receptor beta chain appears in the sequencing data of a study of T cell changes during pregnancy in multiple sclerosis. The CDR3 spans 14 residues. The germline V and J ends were trimmed by 1 base and 11 bases, with 18 bases remaining between them. Germline loops: CDR1 SGHRS, CDR2 YFSETQ. The assay was immunoSEQ multiplex PCR, and TCRdb's table has in-frame clones only and misses some. The data hold some 120,000 clones, with about 96% observed a single time. The V and J genes are TRBV5-1 and TRBJ1-1; D unresolved. This receptor was obtained from a female donor with multiple sclerosis, enrolled in a pregnancy study. The sample consisted of peripheral blood, taken after pregnancy. CDR3 sequence (DNA): TGCGCCAGCAGCTTGACTTCCCTCCGGGAAAGTGCTTTCTTT. Amino acids: CASSLTSLRESAFF. Combining the CDR3 with reference TRBV5-1 and TRBJ1-1 gives the whole variable domain KAGVTQTPRYLIKTRGQQVTLSCSPISGHRSVSWYQQTPGQGLQFLFEYFSETQRNKGNFPGRFSGRQFSNSRSEMNVSTLELGDSALYLCASSLTSLRESAFFGQGTRLTVV.